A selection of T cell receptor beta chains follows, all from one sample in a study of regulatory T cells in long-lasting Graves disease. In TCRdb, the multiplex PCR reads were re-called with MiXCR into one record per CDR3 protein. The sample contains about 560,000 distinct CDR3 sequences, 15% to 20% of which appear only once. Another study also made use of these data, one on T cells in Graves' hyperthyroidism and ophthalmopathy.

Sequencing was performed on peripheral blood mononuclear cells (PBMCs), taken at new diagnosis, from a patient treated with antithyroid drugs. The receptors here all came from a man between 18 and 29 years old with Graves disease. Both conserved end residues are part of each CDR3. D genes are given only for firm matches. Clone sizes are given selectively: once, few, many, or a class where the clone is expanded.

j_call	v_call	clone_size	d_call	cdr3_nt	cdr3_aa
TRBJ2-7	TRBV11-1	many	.	TGTGCCAGCAGCTTAACCGACAGACTAACCTACGAGCAGTACTTC	CASSLTDRLTYEQYF
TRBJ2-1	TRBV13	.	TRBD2	TGTGCCAGCAGCTTTTGCTTAGCGGGAGGCGAGGGTGAGCAGTTCTTC	CASSFCLAGGEGEQFF
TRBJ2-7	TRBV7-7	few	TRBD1	TGTGCTAGCAGCACCCTTCGGGACAGGGACTCCTACGAGCAGTACTTC	CASSTLRDRDSYEQYF
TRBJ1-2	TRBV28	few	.	TGTGCCAGCAGACGCCAGGGGTACTATGGCTACACCTTC	CASRRQGYYGYTF
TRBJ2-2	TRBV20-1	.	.	TGCAGTGCCAACAGGAAAGGGGCGAACACCGGGGAGCTGTTTTTT	CSANRKGANTGELFF
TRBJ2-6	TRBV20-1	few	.	TGCAGTGCTGGGGAGTCAGGGGCCAACGTCCTGACTTTC	CSAGESGANVLTF
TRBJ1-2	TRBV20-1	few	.	TGCAGTGCTAGAGCCCCCACAAAAGGCTACACCTTC	CSARAPTKGYTF
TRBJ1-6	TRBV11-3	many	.	TGTGCCAGCAGTTCCGGGACAACGAATTCACCCCTCCACTTT	CASSSGTTNSPLHF
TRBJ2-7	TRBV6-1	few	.	TGTGCCAGCATCCCACAGGGCGGGGACACCTACGAGCAGTACTTC	CASIPQGGDTYEQYF
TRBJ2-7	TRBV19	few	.	TGTGCCAGTAGTCCCCGGATGTCGACCTACGAGCAGTACTTC	CASSPRMSTYEQYF
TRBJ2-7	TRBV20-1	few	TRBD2	TGCAGTGCTAGAGGACTAGCGGGAGCGGTCAGATCCGAGCAGTACTTC	CSARGLAGAVRSEQYF
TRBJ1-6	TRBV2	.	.	TGTGCCAGCAGGGCAGGGAAGGGATCACCCCTCCACTTT	CASRAGKGSPLHF
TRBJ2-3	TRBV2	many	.	TGTGCCAGCATGGCGTCAGATACGCAGTATTTT	CASMASDTQYF
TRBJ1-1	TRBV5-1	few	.	TGCGCCAGCAGCTTGGTGGTGCGATCGAACACTGAAGCTTTCTTT	CASSLVVRSNTEAFF
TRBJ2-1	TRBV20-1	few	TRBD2	TGCAGTGCCAGACTAGCGGGAGGAGACAATGAGCAGTTCTTC	CSARLAGGDNEQFF
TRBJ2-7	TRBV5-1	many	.	TGCGCCAGCAGCTTCACGACTCGTTCCTACGAGCAGTACTTC	CASSFTTRSYEQYF
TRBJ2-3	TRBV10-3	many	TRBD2	TGTGCCATCAGGGGCGGAGGACTAGCGGGTTCAGATACGCAGTATTTT	CAIRGGGLAGSDTQYF
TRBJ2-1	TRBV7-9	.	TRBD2	TGTGCCAGCAGCCACCCACCTAGCGGGAGAAATGAGCAGTTCTTC	CASSHPPSGRNEQFF
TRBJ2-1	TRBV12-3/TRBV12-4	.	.	TGTGCCAGCAGTTTTACGGGGGTGGGGTCCTACAATGAGCAGTTCTTC	CASSFTGVGSYNEQFF
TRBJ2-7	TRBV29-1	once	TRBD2	TGCAGCGTTGAAGATCCCGGCGGGAGAGACGAGCAGTACTTC	CSVEDPGGRDEQYF
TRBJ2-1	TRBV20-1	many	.	TGCAGTGCTAAAGATGGGGAGCAGTTCTTC	CSAKDGEQFF
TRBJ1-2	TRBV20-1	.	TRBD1	TGCAGTGCTAGAGGCCGGGACAGGGGGCGAGGCTACACCTTC	CSARGRDRGRGYTF
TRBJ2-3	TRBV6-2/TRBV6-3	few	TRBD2	TGTGCCAGCAGTCGGATTCTAGCGGGAGAGGAGGTAGATACGCAGTATTTT	CASSRILAGEEVDTQYF
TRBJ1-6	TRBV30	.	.	TGTGCCTGGAGTGGACTGGGGGTAGGAAATTCACCCCTCCACTTT	CAWSGLGVGNSPLHF
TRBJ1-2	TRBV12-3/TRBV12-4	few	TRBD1	TGTGCCGGCAGAGGACAGGCGCTTAACTATGGCTACACCTTC	CAGRGQALNYGYTF
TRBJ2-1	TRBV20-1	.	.	TGCAGTGCTAGACAAATGAGTCACTACAATGAGCAGTTCTTC	CSARQMSHYNEQFF
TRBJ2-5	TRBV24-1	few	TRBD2	TGTGCCACCAGTGAAGGACTAGCGGGAGGGAAAGAGACCCAGTACTTC	CATSEGLAGGKETQYF
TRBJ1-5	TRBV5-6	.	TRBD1	TGTGCCAGCAGCTTGGCCGGGACAGGACTGTATCAGCCCCAGCATTTT	CASSLAGTGLYQPQHF
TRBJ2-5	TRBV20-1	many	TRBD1	TGCAGTGCTCCCCTAACAGGGGAAGAGACCCAGTACTTC	CSAPLTGEETQYF
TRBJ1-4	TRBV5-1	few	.	TGCGCCAGCAGCCCCATTGGGGGGGCAGGCATAACTAATGAAAAACTGTTTTTT	CASSPIGGAGITNEKLFF
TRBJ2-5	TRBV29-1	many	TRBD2	TGCAGCGTTGAAGGCGGGAGCGGGGAGACCCAGTACTTC	CSVEGGSGETQYF
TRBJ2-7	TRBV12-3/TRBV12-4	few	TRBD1	TGTGCCAGCAGCCTAGGACAGGGCCAGTACTTC	CASSLGQGQYF
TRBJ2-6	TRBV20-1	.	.	TGCAGTGCTAGAGACAGTACAGACTCTGGGGCCAACGTCCTGACTTTC	CSARDSTDSGANVLTF
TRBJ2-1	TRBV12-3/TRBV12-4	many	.	TGTGCCAGCAGTTTAGCGGGGGCTTTATACAATGAGCAGTTCTTC	CASSLAGALYNEQFF
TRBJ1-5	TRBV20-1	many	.	TGCAGTGCTAGAGCGCTGAGGGCAGGCTCGGCAAATCAGCCCCAGCATTTT	CSARALRAGSANQPQHF
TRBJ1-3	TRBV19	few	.	TGTGCCAGTAGTGAACCGGGACCGCTCTCTGGAAACACCATATATTTT	CASSEPGPLSGNTIYF
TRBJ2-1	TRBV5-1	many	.	TGCGCCAGCAGCTTGGCGGGACCTCGCGGTGGTGAGCAGTTCTTC	CASSLAGPRGGEQFF
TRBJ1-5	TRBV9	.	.	TGTGCCAGCAGCGCCCGGGGGGATAGCAATCAGCCCCAGCATTTT	CASSARGDSNQPQHF
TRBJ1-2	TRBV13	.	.	TGTGCCAGCAGCTCGACAGGTTTCTATGGCTACACCTTC	CASSSTGFYGYTF
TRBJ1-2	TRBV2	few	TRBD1	TGTGCCACTAGACAGGGGTCGTGGTATGGCTACACCTTC	CATRQGSWYGYTF
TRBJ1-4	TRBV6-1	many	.	TGTGCCAGCAGTGAATGGGGGGCGAGTGATGAAAAACTGTTTTTT	CASSEWGASDEKLFF
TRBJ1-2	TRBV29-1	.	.	TGCAGCGTTGAAACGGGGCTTTTCTATGGCTACACCTTC	CSVETGLFYGYTF
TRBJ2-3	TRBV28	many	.	TGTGCCAGCAGCCCCCCTGCGGGCCTCACAGATACGCAGTATTTT	CASSPPAGLTDTQYF
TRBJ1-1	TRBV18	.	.	TGTGCCAGCTCACCAAAAAGCGGGCATACCACTGAAGCTTTCTTT	CASSPKSGHTTEAFF
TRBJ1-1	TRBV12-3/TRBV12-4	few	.	TGTGCCAGCAGCCGGGGGAGGGGCCCCGGGAACACTGAAGCTTTCTTT	CASSRGRGPGNTEAFF
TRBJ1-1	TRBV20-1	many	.	TGCAGTGCTAGGACACGGGATTTCATGAACACTGAAGCTTTCTTT	CSARTRDFMNTEAFF
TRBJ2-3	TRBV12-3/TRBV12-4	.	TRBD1	TGTGCCAGCAGTTTAGCAGGACAGGGGGCTGGAGATACGCAGTATTTT	CASSLAGQGAGDTQYF
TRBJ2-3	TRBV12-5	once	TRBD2	TGTGCTAGTGGTTTGGTCACAGGACTAGCGGGACGTTCAGATACGCAGTATTTT	CASGLVTGLAGRSDTQYF
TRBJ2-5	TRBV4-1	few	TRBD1	TGCGCCAGCAGCCGCTCGACAGGGTTGGGGACCCAGTACTTC	CASSRSTGLGTQYF